These 6 T cell receptor beta chains originate from one sample sequenced in a study of cytomegalovirus exposure and HLA in healthy donors. With 60 Vbeta and 13 Jbeta primers, the PCR was carried out. Profiling relied on immunoSEQ multiplex PCR, and the TCRdb table lists in-frame clones only, not all of them. The profile shows about 300,000 clones, 70% to 90% of them singletons. The sequenced sample consisted of PBMCs. The receptors were gathered from a man aged 40-49 years in good health and CMV-seropositive.

The chain links TRBV4-1 to TRBJ2-1; 9 bases line up with TRBD2. V shed 0 bases, J shed 1 base, and the junction held 16 bases outside the gene matches. CDR3 size: 21 residues. Germline CDR1 is MGHRA and CDR2 is YSYEKL. CDR3 residues: CASSQEALAGTWSGSYNEQFF. DNA for the CDR3: TGCGCCAGCAGCCAAGAGGCGCTAGCGGGGACTTGGAGCGGATCCTACAATGAGCAGTTCTTC.

This clone has just one count. The rearrangement links TRBV25-1 to TRBJ2-7; 8 bases agree with TRBD2. Trimming took 8 bases from V and 0 from J; bases not matched to a gene: 9. The CDR3 is 15 residues long. CDR1 is MGHDK and CDR2 is SYGVNS in the germline V gene. The CDR3 loop is CASPPGGYTSYEQYF. As DNA, the CDR3 is TGTGCCAGCCCTCCGGGGGGGTATACCTCCTACGAGCAGTACTTC.

This rearrangement joins TRBV7-2 to TRBJ1-1; 9 bases are a match to TRBD1. The CDR3 spans 18 residues. The J segment lost 1 base and the V segment lost 1 base, leaving 10 bases of the junction unmatched. CDR1 is SGHTA and CDR2 is FQGNSA in the germline V gene. The CDR3 coding sequence is TGTGCCAGCAGCTTAGGTTTCCTACAGGGGGCAAGGAACACTGAAGCTTTCTTT. Protein sequence: CASSLGFLQGARNTEAFF.

The genes are TRBV29-1 and TRBJ2-7, with 8 nucleotides matching TRBD1. The CDR3 has 14 residues. V gave up 5 bases and J gave up 2 bases; unmatched junction bases: 8. Germline V gene lookup returns CDR1 SQVTM and CDR2 ANQGSEA. CDR3 sequence reads: CSVTRGPPAYEQYF. In nucleotides, the CDR3 is TGCAGCGTTACCAGGGGGCCGCCTGCCTACGAGCAGTACTTC.

The chain has TRBV19 and TRBJ2-7; TRBD1 matches 10 bases. Germline trimming cut 6 bases from V and 4 bases from J; bases unmatched to any gene: 6. Germline CDR1 LNHDA, CDR2 SQIVND (reference sequence). The CDR3 extends over 14 amino acids. CDR3 sequence: CASSLTGGAYEQYF. The DNA for the CDR3 is TGTGCCAGTAGCTTGACAGGGGGCGCGTACGAGCAGTACTTC.

This clone occurred once. The chain links TRBV2 to TRBJ2-7; possibly TRBD1 for D (5 bases). The V end lost 7 bases, the J end lost 1 base, and 14 bases lay between the germline ends. Germline CDR1 and CDR2: SNHLY and FYNNEI. The CDR3 extends over 14 amino acids. CDR3 DNA: TGTGCCAGCACCGCCCAGGGTCTGTCCTACGAGCAGTACTTC. Protein: CASTAQGLSYEQYF.